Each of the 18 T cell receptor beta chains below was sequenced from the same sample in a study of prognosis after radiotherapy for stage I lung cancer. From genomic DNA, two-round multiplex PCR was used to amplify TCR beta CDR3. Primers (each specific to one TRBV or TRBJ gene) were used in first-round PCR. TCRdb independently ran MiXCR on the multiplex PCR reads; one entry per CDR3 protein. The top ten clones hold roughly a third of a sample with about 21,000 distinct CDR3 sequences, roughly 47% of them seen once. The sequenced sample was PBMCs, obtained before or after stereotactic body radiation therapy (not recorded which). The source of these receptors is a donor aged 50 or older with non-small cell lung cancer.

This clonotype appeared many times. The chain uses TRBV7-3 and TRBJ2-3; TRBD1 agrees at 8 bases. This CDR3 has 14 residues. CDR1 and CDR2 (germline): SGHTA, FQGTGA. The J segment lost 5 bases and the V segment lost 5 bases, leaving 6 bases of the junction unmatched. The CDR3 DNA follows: TGTGCCAGCAGCCCGATGACAGGGGAAGATACGCAGTATTTT. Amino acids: CASSPMTGEDTQYF.

CDR3 residues: CASSQHMGGASGNTIYF. The DNA of the CDR3 is TGTGCCAGCAGCCAACACATGGGGGGCGCTTCCGGAAACACCATATATTTT. The chain carries TRBV11-2 and TRBJ1-3; D might be TRBD1 (6 bases). V was clipped by 5 bases and J by 4 bases, with 21 bases between them. Germline-derived CDR1 and CDR2 are SGHAT and FQNNGV. The CDR3 length is 17 residues.

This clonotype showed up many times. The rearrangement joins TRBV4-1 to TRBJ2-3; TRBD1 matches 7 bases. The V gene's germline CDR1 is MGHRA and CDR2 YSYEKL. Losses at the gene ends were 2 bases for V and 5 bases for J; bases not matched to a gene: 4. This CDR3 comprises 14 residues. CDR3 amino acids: CASSQSTGIDTQYF. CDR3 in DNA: TGCGCCAGCAGCCAATCGACAGGGATAGATACGCAGTATTTT.

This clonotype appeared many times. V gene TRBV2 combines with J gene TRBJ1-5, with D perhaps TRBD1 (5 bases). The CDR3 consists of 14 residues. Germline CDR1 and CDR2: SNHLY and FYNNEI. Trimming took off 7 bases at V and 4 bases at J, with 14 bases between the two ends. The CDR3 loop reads CASKGRILNQPQHF. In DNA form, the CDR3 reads TGTGCCAGCAAGGGGAGGATACTTAATCAGCCCCAGCATTTT.

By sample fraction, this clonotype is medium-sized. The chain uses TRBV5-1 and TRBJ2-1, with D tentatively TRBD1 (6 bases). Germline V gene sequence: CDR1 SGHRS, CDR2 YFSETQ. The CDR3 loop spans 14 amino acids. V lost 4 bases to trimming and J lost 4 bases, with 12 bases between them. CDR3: CASSTVTGYNEQFF. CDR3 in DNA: TGCGCCAGCAGCACCGTGACAGGTTACAATGAGCAGTTCTTC.

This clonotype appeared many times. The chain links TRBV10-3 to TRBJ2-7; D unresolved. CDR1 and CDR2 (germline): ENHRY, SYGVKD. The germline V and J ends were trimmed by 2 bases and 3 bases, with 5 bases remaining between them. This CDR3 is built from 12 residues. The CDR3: CAISEEFYEQYF. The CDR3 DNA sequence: TGTGCCATCAGTGAGGAGTTCTACGAGCAGTACTTC.

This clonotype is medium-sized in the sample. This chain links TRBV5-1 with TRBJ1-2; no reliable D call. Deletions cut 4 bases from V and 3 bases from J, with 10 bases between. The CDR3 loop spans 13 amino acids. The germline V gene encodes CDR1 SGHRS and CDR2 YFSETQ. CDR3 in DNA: TGCGCCAGCAGCCCCGACACCCACTATGGCTACACCTTC. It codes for CASSPDTHYGYTF. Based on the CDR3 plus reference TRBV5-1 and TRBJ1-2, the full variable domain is KAGVTQTPRYLIKTRGQQVTLSCSPISGHRSVSWYQQTPGQGLQFLFEYFSETQRNKGNFPGRFSGRQFSNSRSEMNVSTLELGDSALYLCASSPDTHYGYTFGSGTRLTVV.

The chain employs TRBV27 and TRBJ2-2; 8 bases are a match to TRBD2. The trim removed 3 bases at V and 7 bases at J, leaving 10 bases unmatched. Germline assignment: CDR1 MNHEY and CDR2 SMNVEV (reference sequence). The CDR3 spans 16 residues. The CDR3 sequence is CASSLVGGASGGELFF. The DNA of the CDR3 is TGTGCCAGCAGTTTGGTCGGGGGGGCCTCGGGCGGGGAGCTGTTTTTT.

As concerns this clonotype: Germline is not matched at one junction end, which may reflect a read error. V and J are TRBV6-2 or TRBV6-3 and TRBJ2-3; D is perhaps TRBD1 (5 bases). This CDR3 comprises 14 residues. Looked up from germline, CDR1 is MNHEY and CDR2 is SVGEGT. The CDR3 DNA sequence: TGTGCCAGCAGTGAAGCTTCAGGGCCAGATACGCGGTATTTT. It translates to CASSEASGPDTRYF.

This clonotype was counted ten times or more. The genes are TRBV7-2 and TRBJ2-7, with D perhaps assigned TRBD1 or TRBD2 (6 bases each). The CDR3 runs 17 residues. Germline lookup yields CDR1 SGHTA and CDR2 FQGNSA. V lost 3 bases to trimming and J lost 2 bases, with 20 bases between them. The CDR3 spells CASSFVGGGGFPYEQYF. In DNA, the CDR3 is TGTGCCAGCAGCTTCGTTGGAGGAGGGGGATTCCCCTACGAGCAGTACTTC.

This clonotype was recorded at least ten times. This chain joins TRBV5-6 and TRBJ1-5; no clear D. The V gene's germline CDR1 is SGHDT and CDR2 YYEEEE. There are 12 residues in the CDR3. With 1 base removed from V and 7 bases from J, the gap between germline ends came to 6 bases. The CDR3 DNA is TGTGCCAGCAGCTTGTTGGGGCAGCCCCAGCATTTT. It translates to CASSLLGQPQHF.

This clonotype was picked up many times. The CDR3: CASSPRGRGGYTF. The CDR3 nucleotides read TGTGCCAGCAGCCCCAGGGGGCGGGGAGGCTACACCTTC. This chain links TRBV7-9 with TRBJ1-2; 8 bases fit TRBD1. Germline CDR1 reads SEHNR; CDR2 reads FQNEAQ (reference sequence). V lost 5 bases, J lost 8 bases, and 7 bases stayed unmatched. This CDR3 region has 13 residues.

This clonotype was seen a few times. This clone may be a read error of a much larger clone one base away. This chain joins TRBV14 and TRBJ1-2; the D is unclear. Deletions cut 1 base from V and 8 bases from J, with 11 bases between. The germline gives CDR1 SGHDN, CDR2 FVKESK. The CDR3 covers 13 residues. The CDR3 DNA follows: TGTGCCAGCAGCCAAGGTTCCAGATGCGGCTACACCTTC. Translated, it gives CASSQGSRCGYTF.

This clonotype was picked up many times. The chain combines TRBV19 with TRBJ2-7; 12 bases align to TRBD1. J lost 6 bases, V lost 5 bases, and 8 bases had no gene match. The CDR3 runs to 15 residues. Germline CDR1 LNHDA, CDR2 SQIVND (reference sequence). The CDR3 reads CASSVGQGARAEQYF. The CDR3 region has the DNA TGTGCCAGTAGTGTGGGACAGGGGGCCCGGGCCGAGCAGTACTTC.

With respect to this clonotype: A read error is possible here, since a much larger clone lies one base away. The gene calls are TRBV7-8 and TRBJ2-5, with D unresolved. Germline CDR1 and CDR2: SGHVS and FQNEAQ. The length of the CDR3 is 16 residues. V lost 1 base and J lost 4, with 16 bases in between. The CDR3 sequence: CASSLDRHRSSETQYF. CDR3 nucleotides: TGTGCCAGCAGCTTAGATCGTCATAGGTCATCAGAGACCCAGTACTTC.

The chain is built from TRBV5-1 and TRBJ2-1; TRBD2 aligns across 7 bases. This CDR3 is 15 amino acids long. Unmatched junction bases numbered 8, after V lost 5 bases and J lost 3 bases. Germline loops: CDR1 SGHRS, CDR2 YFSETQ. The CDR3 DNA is TGCGCCAGCAGGGGTGGCGGGAGATGCTACAATGAGCAGTTCTTC. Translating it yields CASRGGGRCYNEQFF.

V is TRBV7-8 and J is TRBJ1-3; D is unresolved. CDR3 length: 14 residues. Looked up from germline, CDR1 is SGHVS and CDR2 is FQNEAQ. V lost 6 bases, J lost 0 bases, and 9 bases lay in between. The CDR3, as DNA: TGTGCCAGCAGTTTGGACCGCTCTGGAAACACCATATATTTT. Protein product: CASSLDRSGNTIYF. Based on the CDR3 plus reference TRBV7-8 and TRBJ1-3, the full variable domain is GAGVSQSPRYKVAKRGQDVALRCDPISGHVSLFWYQQALGQGPEFLTYFQNEAQLDKSGLPSDRFFAERPEGSVSTLKIQRTQQEDSAVYLCASSLDRSGNTIYFGEGSWLTVV.

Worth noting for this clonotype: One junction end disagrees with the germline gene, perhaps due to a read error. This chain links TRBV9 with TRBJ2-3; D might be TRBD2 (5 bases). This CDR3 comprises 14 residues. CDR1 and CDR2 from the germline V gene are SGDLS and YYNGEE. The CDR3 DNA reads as TGTTCCAGCATCGTAGCCGGGAAGGTAGATACGCAGTATTTT. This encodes CSSIVAGKVDTQYF.